The 14 T cell receptor beta chains presented below share a single source sample, sequenced in a study of control samples from healthy donors and cancer patients. Clones were sequenced by immunoSEQ multiplex PCR, and TCRdb holds only the in-frame ones, with some missing. The data contain 100,000 to 150,000 clones, over 75% of them singletons. Sequenced input: blood. These receptor sequences come from a man between 60 and 75 years old in good health.

The chain carries TRBV13 and TRBJ1-5; D is ambiguous. The germline gives CDR1 PRHDT, CDR2 FYEKMQ (reference sequence). The CDR3 extends over 13 amino acids. The V end lost 0 bases, the J end lost 6 bases, and 6 bases lay between the germline ends. CDR3 loop: CASSLGHSQPQHF. As DNA, the CDR3 is TGTGCCAGCAGCTTAGGCCACTCTCAGCCCCAGCATTTT.

The chain recombines TRBV15 with TRBJ2-3; D may match TRBD1 or TRBD2 (5 bases each). Germline CDR1 is LNHNV and CDR2 is YYDKDF (reference sequence). CDR3 length: 16 amino acids. Trimming shortened V by 0 bases and J by 1 base, and 11 bases separated the two germline ends. The CDR3 coding sequence is TGTGCCACCAGCAGAGATATGGGGGTCGGCACAGATACGCAGTATTTT. As protein: CATSRDMGVGTDTQYF.

This clone occurred once. In nucleotides, the CDR3 is TGTGCCTGGGGGCCAAGGGGGTGGGCAGGCTCTGAAGCTTTCTTT. It is translated as CAWGPRGWAGSEAFF. This chain uses TRBV30 with TRBJ1-1; D is perhaps TRBD1 (6 bases). The ends were cut back, 5 bases at V and 6 bases at J, with 22 bases in the middle. The CDR3 is 15 amino acids. The germline gives CDR1 GTSNPN, CDR2 SVGIG (reference sequence).

The chain recombines TRBV5-5 with TRBJ1-2; D not certain. V was shortened by 0 bases and J by 4 bases, with 7 bases between the two germline ends. CDR3 length equals 13 residues. In germline, CDR1 is SGHKS, CDR2 YYEKEE (reference sequence). CDR3 sequence reads: CASSLGPGYGYTF. The CDR3 bases are TGTGCCAGCAGCTTGGGCCCGGGCTATGGCTACACCTTC.

The chain recombines TRBV7-9 with TRBJ2-3; 9 positions agree with TRBD1. CDR1 is SEHNR and CDR2 is FQNEAQ in the germline V gene (reference sequence). After removal of 4 bases from V and 3 bases from J, the junction contained 5 bases not matched to a gene. The CDR3 totals 15 residues. Here the CDR3 DNA reads TGTGCCAGCAGCTCCGGGACAGGGAAGACAGATACGCAGTATTTT. This gives the protein CASSSGTGKTDTQYF.

CDR3: CASSYSGNSGNTIYF. CDR3 nucleotide sequence: TGTGCCAGCAGTTACTCGGGCAACTCTGGAAACACCATATATTTT. The chain links TRBV6-5 to TRBJ1-3; no definite D call. Trimming left V 0 bases short and J 0 bases short, with 6 bases between. CDR1 and CDR2 (germline): MNHEY, SVGAGI. The CDR3 runs to 15 residues.

The chain links TRBV3-1 (or the pseudogene TRBV3-2) to TRBJ1-3; 7 nucleotides line up with TRBD1. This CDR3 is 17 amino acids long. The germline V gene encodes CDR1 LGHDT and CDR2 YNNKEL (reference sequence). V shed 1 base and J 4 bases; nucleotides not matched to a gene: 10. The CDR3: CASSQASGTVTGNTIYF. CDR3 bases: TGTGCCAGCAGCCAAGCCTCAGGGACAGTTACGGGAAACACCATATATTTT.

The chain uses TRBV5-4 and TRBJ1-1; 8 nucleotides align to TRBD1. In germline, CDR1 is SGHNT, CDR2 YYREEE (reference sequence). This CDR3 has 14 residues. With V trimmed by 4 bases and J by 3 bases, 5 bases remained unmatched. The CDR3 region is CASSGTGGDTEAFF. CDR3 nucleotides: TGTGCCAGCAGCGGAACAGGGGGAGACACTGAAGCTTTCTTT.

In the case of this clone: A junction boundary mismatches the germline segment, possibly from a read error. This chain uses TRBV7-3 with TRBJ2-3, with 9 nucleotides matching TRBD2. This CDR3 has 16 residues. The germline V gene encodes CDR1 SGHTA and CDR2 FQGTGA. The CDR3 sequence: CAGSLSPSGGTDTQYF. In nucleotides, the CDR3 is TGTGCCGGCAGCTTAAGCCCTAGCGGGGGCACAGATACGCAGTATTTT.

The chain carries TRBV28 and TRBJ2-7, with D perhaps given as TRBD1 or TRBD2 (6 bases each). The germline V gene encodes CDR1 MDHEN and CDR2 SYDVKM. Trimming stripped 5 bases from V and 3 bases from J, with 20 bases between. The CDR3 has 16 residues. The CDR3 coding sequence is TGTGCCAGCAGTAATACGCAGGGGCTCGGGAGCTACGAGCAGTACTTC. It is translated as CASSNTQGLGSYEQYF. Combining the CDR3 with reference TRBV28 and TRBJ2-7 gives the whole variable domain DVKVTQSSRYLVKRTGEKVFLECVQDMDHENMFWYRQDPGLGLRLIYFSYDVKMKEKGDIPEGYSVSREKKERFSLILESASTNQTSMYLCASSNTQGLGSYEQYFGPGTRLTVT.

The chain couples TRBV2 to TRBJ1-1, with D perhaps TRBD1 (6 bases). Trimming shortened V by 2 bases and J by 10 bases, and 17 bases separated the two germline ends. This CDR3 comprises 14 residues. Germline V lookup: CDR1 SNHLY, CDR2 FYNNEI. The CDR3 DNA sequence: TGTGCCAGCAGTGAATCGGGGGCGAGAGCGATAGCTTTCTTT. The encoded protein is CASSESGARAIAFF.

This clone was recorded once. The chain combines TRBV19 with TRBJ2-3; TRBD2 might be the D (5 bases). Trimming removed 5 bases at V and 0 bases at J, with 12 bases between. The germline V gene encodes CDR1 LNHDA and CDR2 SQIVND (reference sequence). The CDR3 totals 15 residues. CDR3 protein: CASSRGRGSTDTQYF. The CDR3, as DNA: TGTGCCAGTAGTCGCGGACGGGGTAGCACAGATACGCAGTATTTT.

The chain has TRBV24-1 and TRBJ1-2, with a tentative D call TRBD1 (5 bases). Germline assignment: CDR1 KGHDR and CDR2 SFDVKD. The CDR3 is made up of 12 amino acids. Between the trimmed V and J ends, which lost 6 bases and 8 bases, there was a span of 12 bases. Here the CDR3 reads CATSQGEWGYTF. Here the CDR3 DNA reads TGTGCCACCAGTCAGGGCGAGTGGGGCTACACCTTC.

The genes are TRBV3-1 (or the pseudogene TRBV3-2) and TRBJ2-3; D uncertain. Trimming took off 2 bases at V and 5 bases at J, with 11 bases between the two ends. Germline lookup yields CDR1 LGHDT and CDR2 YNNKEL (reference sequence). CDR3 length equals 14 residues. The CDR3 region is CASSQLNGGDTQYF. DNA of the CDR3: TGTGCCAGCAGCCAATTAAATGGCGGAGATACGCAGTATTTT.